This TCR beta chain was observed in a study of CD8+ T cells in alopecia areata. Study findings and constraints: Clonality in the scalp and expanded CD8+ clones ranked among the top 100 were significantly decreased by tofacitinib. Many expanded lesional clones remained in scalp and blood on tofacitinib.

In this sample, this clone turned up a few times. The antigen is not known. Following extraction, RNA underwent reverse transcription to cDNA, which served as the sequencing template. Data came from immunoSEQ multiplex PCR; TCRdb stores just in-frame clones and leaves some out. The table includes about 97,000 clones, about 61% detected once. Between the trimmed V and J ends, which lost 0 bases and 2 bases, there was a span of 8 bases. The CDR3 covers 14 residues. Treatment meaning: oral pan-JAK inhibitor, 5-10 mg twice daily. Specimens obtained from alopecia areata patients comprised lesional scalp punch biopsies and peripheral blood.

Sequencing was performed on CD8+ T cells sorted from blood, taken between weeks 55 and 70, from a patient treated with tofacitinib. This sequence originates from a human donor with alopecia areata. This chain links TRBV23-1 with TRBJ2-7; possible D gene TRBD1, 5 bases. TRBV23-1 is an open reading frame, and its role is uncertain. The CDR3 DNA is TGCGCCAGCAGTCAATCAGACAGTCCCTACGAGCAGTACTTC. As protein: CASSQSDSPYEQYF.